What follows describes a single T cell receptor (beta chain). This sample was included in a study of blood T cells in healthy people across ages. Trimming pared 2 bases from V and 10 bases from J, leaving 6 bases between. Germline V gene sequence: CDR1 SQVTM, CDR2 ANQGSEA. CDR3 length equals 10 residues. A J-beta primer mix and a sample-barcoded 5' primer were used in a second PCR of about 7 to 12 cycles. Tags on each cDNA molecule came from a template-switch adaptor with 12 random nucleotides. TCRdb called the 5' RACE reads again in MiXCR, with one record for every CDR3 protein. The sample shows about 700,000 distinct CDR3 sequences, 32% of them seen only once.

This receptor was obtained from a woman older than 75 in good health. Sequencing used blood. V usage is TRBV29-1 and J usage is TRBJ2-1; D not resolved. The CDR3 DNA reads as TGCAGCGTTGAAACTAACGAGCAGTTCTTC. Translating it yields CSVETNEQFF.